This T cell receptor (beta chain) appears in the sequencing data of a study of T cell responses to AZD1222 COVID-19 vaccine. It was second doses at about 4 or about 12 weeks that were pooled. Points on this clone: Its antigen remains unidentified.

TCRdb's copy holds only in-frame clones and misses some; the assay was immunoSEQ multiplex PCR. Found here are 90,000 to 100,000 clones, over 75% of them singletons; the top ten hold about an eighth. The CDR3 consists of 12 residues. V lost 8 bases to trimming and J lost 7 bases, with 15 bases between them. Looked up from germline, CDR1 is SEHNR and CDR2 is FQNEAQ (reference sequence). Study conclusions and caveats: Donors were largely white British and mainly female; clonal diversity was possibly underestimated.

The material sequenced was peripheral blood, taken 28 days after the second AZD1222 dose. The receptor was isolated from an adult who received the AZD1222 COVID-19 vaccine. V is TRBV7-9 and J is TRBJ2-7, with TRBD1 as a possible D gene (5 bases). CDR3 in amino acids: CASSQGANEQYF. In DNA form, the CDR3 reads TGTGCCAGCTCCCAAGGGGCAAATGAGCAGTACTTC.